Shown below are 30 T cell receptor beta chains from a single sample sequenced in a study of T cell responses to AZD1222 COVID-19 vaccine. TCRdb keeps only in-frame clones here, not all; method: immunoSEQ multiplex PCR. The data show roughly 150,000 clones, approximately 88% seen once. The source was peripheral blood, collected on day 0 of AZD1222 vaccination. These receptors came from an adult in good health.

The rearrangement links TRBV12-3 or TRBV12-4 to TRBJ2-2, with no clear D. Trimming stripped 6 bases from V and 12 bases from J, with 8 bases between. The CDR3 totals 10 residues. The DNA for the CDR3 is TGTGCCAGCAGCCAAAGGCAGCTGTTTTTT. Encoded protein: CASSQRQLFF.

The gene calls are TRBV6-5 and TRBJ1-2; a weak D match, TRBD1 (6 bases). Germline lookup yields CDR1 MNHEY and CDR2 SVGAGI. V lost 8 bases, J lost 1 base, and 11 bases lay in between. This CDR3 contains 13 residues. The CDR3 nucleotides read TGTGCCAGCTCGGACAGCTTTAACTATGGCTACACCTTC. Translating it yields CASSDSFNYGYTF.

The chain joins TRBV27 to TRBJ2-7; TRBD2 aligns across 7 bases. Trimming cost V 10 bases and J 7 bases; bases outside gene matches: 13. The germline gives CDR1 MNHEY, CDR2 SMNVEV (reference sequence). The CDR3 is made up of 13 amino acids. The CDR3: CAIGRRAREEQYF. In DNA, the CDR3 is TGTGCCATCGGGAGGAGGGCCCGGGAGGAGCAGTACTTC.

The J gene is TRBJ1-6, the V gene TRBV27; TRBD1 is a possible D gene (5 bases). CDR1 is MNHEY and CDR2 is SMNVEV in the germline V gene (reference sequence). The V end was cut by 10 bases, the J end by 4 bases, with 14 bases between. The CDR3 is 14 amino acids. In nucleotides, the CDR3 is TGTGCCACCGCGGTCGGGGCTTATAATTCACCCCTCCACTTT. This sequence encodes CATAVGAYNSPLHF.

The rearrangement links TRBV24-1 to TRBJ1-1; D remains ambiguous. CDR3 length: 16 residues. Per the germline V gene, CDR1 is KGHDR and CDR2 is SFDVKD. Trimming cost V 2 bases and J 3 bases, with 15 bases left between them. The CDR3 loop reads CATSDSRLGRDTEAFF. CDR3 nucleotide sequence: TGTGCCACCAGTGATTCCCGTCTGGGGAGGGACACTGAAGCTTTCTTT.

The chain is built from TRBV21-1 and TRBJ1-1. TRBV21-1 is flagged as a pseudogene. CDR3 length equals 12 residues. The CDR3 loop reads CASKGVNTEAFF. CDR3 nucleotides: TGTGCCAGCAAGGGTGTCAACACTGAAGCTTTCTTT.

This clone was seen only a few times. V usage is TRBV2 and J usage is TRBJ2-6; the match to TRBD1 covers 7 bases. The CDR3 has 16 residues. Germline CDR1 reads SNHLY; CDR2 reads FYNNEI. V dropped 7 bases and J dropped 4; count of bases not matched to a gene: 10. Here the CDR3 DNA reads TGTGCCAGCAACTTCCAAACAGGGGCCGGGGCCAACGTCCTGACTTTC. Translated: CASNFQTGAGANVLTF. The full variable domain, in which reference TRBV2 and TRBJ2-6 provide the parts outside the CDR3, is EPEVTQTPSHQVTQMGQEVILRCVPISNHLYFYWYRQILGQKVEFLVSFYNNEISEKSEIFDDQFSVERPDGSNFTLKIRSTKLEDSAMYFCASNFQTGAGANVLTFGAGSRLTVL.

The V call is TRBV7-2, the J call TRBJ1-3; 8 bases map to TRBD1. The CDR3 extends over 16 amino acids. V lost 3 bases to trimming and J lost 3 bases; unmatched junction nucleotides: 7. CDR1 and CDR2 from the germline V gene are SGHTA and FQGNSA. CDR3 protein: CASSFWTGSNGNTIYF. The CDR3, as DNA: TGTGCCAGCAGCTTTTGGACAGGGAGTAATGGAAACACCATATATTTT.

V and J are TRBV7-8 and TRBJ2-7; 8 nucleotides align to TRBD1. The germline CDR1 and CDR2 sequences are SGHVS and FQNEAQ. This CDR3 has 15 residues. V trimming: 5 bases; J trimming: 3 bases; junction bases outside the gene matches: 9. The CDR3 reads CASSPRTGIYYEQYF. The CDR3 DNA reads as TGTGCCAGCAGCCCCCGGACAGGGATCTACTACGAGCAGTACTTC.

V usage is TRBV3-1 (or the pseudogene TRBV3-2) and J usage is TRBJ1-4, with TRBD1 identical over 8 bases. Per the germline V gene, CDR1 is LGHDT and CDR2 is YNNKEL (reference sequence). The length of the CDR3 is 17 residues. With V trimmed by 4 bases and J by 3 bases, 10 bases remained unmatched. In DNA form, the CDR3 reads TGTGCCAGCAGCCCCCGTCCCGGGACAGGATCTAATGAAAAACTGTTTTTT. Translating gives CASSPRPGTGSNEKLFF.

This chain uses TRBV7-9 with TRBJ2-4; 11 bases are shared with TRBD2. Germline V gene sequence: CDR1 SEHNR, CDR2 FQNEAQ (reference sequence). The CDR3 sequence is 17 residues long. V gave up 1 base and J gave up 1 base; unmatched junction bases: 3. The CDR3 reads CASSLGASGRAKNIQYF. DNA for the CDR3: TGTGCCAGCAGCTTAGGTGCTAGCGGGAGGGCCAAAAACATTCAGTACTTC.

This chain joins TRBV5-1 and TRBJ2-2; D remains unclear. The V end was cut by 3 bases, the J end by 6 bases, with 9 bases between. The CDR3 length is 13 residues. The germline CDR1 and CDR2 sequences are SGHRS and YFSETQ. The CDR3 loop is CASSSLYPGELFF. The DNA of the CDR3 is TGCGCCAGCAGCTCGTTGTATCCCGGGGAGCTGTTTTTT.

This chain uses TRBV6-2 or TRBV6-3 with TRBJ1-5, with 10 bases aligning to TRBD1. V was pared by 0 bases and J by 7 bases, with 3 bases of the junction left unmatched. CDR1 and CDR2 from the germline V gene are MNHEY and SVGEGT. The CDR3 is 15 residues long. CDR3 amino acids: CASSYSGQGTQPQHF. The CDR3 bases are TGTGCCAGCAGTTACTCGGGACAGGGGACACAGCCCCAGCATTTT.

V usage is TRBV28 and J usage is TRBJ1-3; 8 bases line up with TRBD1. The CDR3 extends over 16 amino acids. Unmatched junction bases numbered 7, after V lost 6 bases and J lost 0 bases. Germline values: CDR1 MDHEN, CDR2 SYDVKM. The CDR3 DNA is TGTGCCAGCAGATACCCGGACAGGGTCTCTGGAAACACCATATATTTT. Translation: CASRYPDRVSGNTIYF.

The rearrangement links TRBV2 to TRBJ2-5, with D hard to call. Germline loops: CDR1 SNHLY, CDR2 FYNNEI. The CDR3 length is 14 residues. V was pared by 6 bases and J by 6 bases, with 17 bases between. This chain's CDR3 is CASSLARPVQTQYF. The CDR3 bases are TGTGCCAGCAGCCTCGCCCGGCCTGTTCAGACCCAGTACTTC. Variable domain in full (rest from reference TRBV2 and TRBJ2-5): EPEVTQTPSHQVTQMGQEVILRCVPISNHLYFYWYRQILGQKVEFLVSFYNNEISEKSEIFDDQFSVERPDGSNFTLKIRSTKLEDSAMYFCASSLARPVQTQYFGPGTRLLVL.

The chain is built from TRBV15 and TRBJ2-7; D might be TRBD1 (5 bases). V shed 1 base and J shed 6 bases, with 13 bases lying between them. The CDR3 has 14 amino acids. Germline CDR1 LNHNV, CDR2 YYDKDF (reference sequence). CDR3 nucleotide sequence: TGTGCCACCAGCAGAGCAGGGAAAGGGCCCGAGCAGTACTTC. Amino acid sequence: CATSRAGKGPEQYF.

The gene calls are TRBV19 and TRBJ2-2; no clear D. The CDR3 is 16 amino acids. CDR1 is LNHDA and CDR2 is SQIVND in the germline V gene (reference sequence). V lost 0 bases, J lost 0 bases, and 8 bases lay in between. For the CDR3, the DNA is TGTGCCAGTAGTATAGATAACAGCCCGAACACCGGGGAGCTGTTTTTT. It encodes CASSIDNSPNTGELFF.

This clone was recorded only once. The chain joins TRBV2 to TRBJ1-5; tentative D call: TRBD1 (5 bases). Trimming took 6 bases from V and 0 from J, leaving 24 bases between them. This CDR3 region has 19 residues. The V gene's germline CDR1 is SNHLY and CDR2 FYNNEI. This chain's CDR3 is CASSAQGQGNEYSNQPQHF. In DNA form, the CDR3 reads TGTGCCAGCAGCGCTCAAGGGCAGGGTAACGAATATAGCAATCAGCCCCAGCATTTT.

The chain carries TRBV4-2 and TRBJ2-7, with TRBD1 as a possible D gene (5 bases). Germline CDR1 LGHNA, CDR2 YNFKEQ. V lost 3 bases and J 0 bases, leaving 15 bases between the germline ends. This CDR3 has 16 residues. CDR3 DNA sequence: TGTGCCAGCAGCCACGCATTGGCCCAGGGCTCCTACGAGCAGTACTTC. The encoded protein is CASSHALAQGSYEQYF.

The chain couples TRBV28 to TRBJ2-1; D uncertain. This CDR3 contains 14 residues. V dropped 7 bases and J dropped 9 bases, with 19 bases sitting between them. From germline, CDR1 is MDHEN and CDR2 SYDVKM. In DNA form, the CDR3 reads TGTGCCAGCACCCCCGGCCCTAGATCTGGTGAGCAGTTCTTC. Its protein product is CASTPGPRSGEQFF.

CDR3 bases: TGTGCCAGCTCAAGCGGGAGTAGGCGGGAGACCCAGTACTTC. It codes for CASSSGSRRETQYF. The chain joins TRBV7-2 to TRBJ2-5; 8 bases align to TRBD2. CDR3 length equals 14 residues. J was trimmed by 5 bases and V by 8 bases; bases with no gene match: 10. Germline-derived CDR1 and CDR2 are SGHTA and FQGNSA.

As to this clone: At one of its ends the junction is not consistent with the germline gene, which may arise from a read error. The V call is TRBV7-7, the J call TRBJ2-1, with 9 bases identical to TRBD2. From germline, CDR1 is SSHAT and CDR2 FNYEAQ (reference sequence). The CDR3 is 15 residues long. For the CDR3, the DNA is TGTGCTAGCAGCTTAGGTAGCGGGAGAGGGAATGAGCAGTTCTTC. Its protein product is CASSLGSGRGNEQFF.

The gene calls are TRBV6-5 and TRBJ1-5; D possibly corresponds to TRBD1 (5 bases). V was cut by 7 bases and J by 5 bases, with 12 bases left in between. This CDR3 has 13 residues. Germline assignment: CDR1 MNHEY and CDR2 SVGAGI. The CDR3 nucleotides are TGTGCCAGCATGATAGGGGAGGATCAGCCCCAGCATTTT. Protein product: CASMIGEDQPQHF.

This chain uses TRBV3-1 (or the pseudogene TRBV3-2) with TRBJ1-1; possible D gene TRBD1, 5 bases. V shed 4 bases and J shed 5 bases, with 14 bases lying between them. The CDR3 is 14 amino acids. Germline V gene lookup returns CDR1 LGHDT and CDR2 YNNKEL (reference sequence). The CDR3 coding sequence is TGTGCCAGCAGCCTAATCAGTAGGGGAACTGAAGCTTTCTTT. Its translation is CASSLISRGTEAFF.

The chain carries TRBV6-5 and TRBJ1-1; possible D gene TRBD1, 6 bases. CDR3 length: 14 residues. Germline CDR1 and CDR2: MNHEY and SVGAGI. V gave up 0 bases and J gave up 11 bases, with 16 bases separating them. The CDR3 bases are TGTGCCAGCAGTTACTCCGGACAGTCCCCTTCTGCTTTCTTT. As protein: CASSYSGQSPSAFF.

The rearrangement links TRBV7-6 to TRBJ1-1, with a possible D match to TRBD1 (5 bases). The CDR3 is made up of 20 amino acids. The ends were cut back, 1 base at V and 0 bases at J, with 24 bases in the middle. Germline V gene data show CDR1 as SGHVS and CDR2 as FNYEAQ. The CDR3, as DNA: TGTGCCAGCAGCTTAGGGGGAGGCGGGGGGACCTCAAGAATGAACACTGAAGCTTTCTTT. Translated: CASSLGGGGGTSRMNTEAFF.

The chain employs TRBV19 and TRBJ2-1; D is possibly TRBD1 (6 bases). From germline, CDR1 is LNHDA and CDR2 SQIVND (reference sequence). The CDR3 totals 14 residues. Deletions cut 4 bases from V and 6 bases from J, with 13 bases between. CDR3 region: CASSRLAQGNEQFF. DNA of the CDR3: TGTGCCAGTAGTAGGCTTGCACAGGGCAATGAGCAGTTCTTC.

The V and J genes are TRBV6-5 and TRBJ1-2; 8 nucleotides align to TRBD1. This CDR3 contains 15 residues. Losses at the gene ends were 6 bases for V and 0 bases for J; bases not matched to a gene: 6. Germline V CDR1 and CDR2: MNHEY, SVGAGI. The CDR3 region has the DNA TGTGCCAGCAGCCTCGGGACAGGCGCTAACTATGGCTACACCTTC. Translating it yields CASSLGTGANYGYTF.

V gene TRBV6-4 combines with J gene TRBJ2-1, with 12 nucleotides matching TRBD1. The CDR3 length is 15 residues. With V trimmed by 6 bases and J by 5 bases, 5 bases remained unmatched. Germline lookup yields CDR1 MRHNA and CDR2 SNTAGT. The CDR3 reads CASSPGQGAHNEQFF. The CDR3 nucleotides read TGTGCCAGCAGCCCGGGACAGGGGGCCCACAATGAGCAGTTCTTC.

About this clone itself: Other DNA sequences in the sample encode the same CDR3. This chain links TRBV11-2 with TRBJ1-1; D possibly corresponds to TRBD1 (6 bases). This CDR3 is built from 14 residues. V lost 3 bases and J 0 bases, leaving 8 bases between the germline ends. Germline assignment: CDR1 SGHAT and CDR2 FQNNGV. Here the CDR3 DNA reads TGTGCCAGCAGCTTCAGGGGTTTGAACACTGAAGCTTTCTTT. Amino acids: CASSFRGLNTEAFF.